This T cell receptor beta chain comes out of a study of graft-versus-host responses after intestinal transplantation (dated by TCRdb to 2020 to 2023). At the level of the whole study: The transplants that recipients got were multivisceral, liver-intestinal, or isolated intestinal. Graft-versus-host and host-versus-graft alloreactive T cell clones were tracked in the graft, circulation and bone marrow after intestinal transplantation using bulk TCR-beta CDR3 sequencing. Rather than being sequenced by the commercial service, samples from a few later patients were sequenced in-house on an Illumina MiSeq and processed with MiXCR. To identify alloreactive clones, pre-transplant mixed lymphocyte reaction products were sequenced and then compared with unstimulated pre-transplant donor and recipient T cells. Of the 20 to 30 intestinal transplant recipients enrolled in the cohort, one of whom was a retransplant, a few patients without pretransplant specimens were excluded. All recipients received anti-thymocyte globulin induction followed by maintenance tacrolimus and steroids for around three years. Donor T cell macrochimerism was defined as a peak of at least 4% donor T cells among recipient peripheral blood mononuclear cells. What the authors observed across the whole study: Patients with donor T cell macrochimerism had high GvH to HvG T cell clonal ratios in their allografts. Early after transplant, peak levels of circulating GvH clones were associated with declines in HvG clones. Conclusions were limited by the relatively low number and heterogeneity of intestinal transplant patients. GvH clones turned up in recipient bone marrow, with some appearing earlier in ileal mucosa or blood, a pattern consistent with an intestinal mucosal origin.

Library construction relied on the immunoSEQ multiplex PCR assay. For most patients, genomic DNA was isolated with the Qiagen DNeasy Blood and Tissue Kit and shipped frozen to Adaptive Biotechnologies for TCR sequencing. For most patients, high-throughput TCR-beta CDR3 sequencing of genomic DNA was performed by Adaptive Biotechnologies. In the authors' own workflow: Adaptive's ImmunoSEQ software was the source of the TCR sequencing data for over 15 patients, while three other patients were processed with MiXCR and VDJtools. To correct CD4 versus CD8 sorting errors, any sequence found in both subsets at a frequency ratio below 5:1 was removed. Because the origin of CDR3 nucleotide sequences shared between donor and recipient could not be assigned, those sequences were removed. To be classed as alloreactive, a clone needed at least 2-fold expansion over unstimulated cells and a minimum CFSE-low frequency of 0.002% (template counts) or 0.001% (read counts). Clones were considered mappable if detected in sequenced pre-transplant spleen, lymph node, or MLR CFSE-low populations of the donor or recipient. Cumulative frequency of alloreactive clones was calculated as a percentage of all sequences weighted by copy number. In TCRdb, the immuneACCESS table is reduced to in-frame sequences with V and J assigned. These tables do not hold every clone; where another copy was compared, an unresolved V gene accounts for under half, and the others remain unexplained. The V and J calls and clone size are taken from that table; D and trimming were inferred from the DNA. In this sample the table shows around 90,000 clones, around 93% of which occur a single time. Of the sample, approximately 0.07% is held by the ten largest clones.

According to the germline V gene (reference sequence), CDR1 reads MNHEY and CDR2 reads SMNVEV. The V and J ends are trimmed by 1 base and 5 bases, leaving 11 bases between them. From its cysteine to its phenylalanine, the CDR3 spans 15 amino acids. Only the CDR3 portion is preserved as DNA: 45 bases, with reading frame beginning at the first base. Points on this clone: Its cognate antigen has yet to be identified. Per-nucleotide qualities are absent, and no much larger clonotype sits a single base away.

Interpreted using the paper, the time point label stands for: cells obtained before transplantation from donor or recipient. CD3+CD4+ and CD3+CD8+ populations were FACS-sorted from unstimulated pre-transplant donor and recipient cells taken from spleen or lymph nodes. The TCR was taken from a human donor who was the organ donor for an intestinal transplant. Sequenced here: unstimulated CD8+ T cells sorted from spleen or lymph node cells, sampled before transplant. This chain is built from TRBV27 and TRBJ2-2; tentative D gene TRBD2, with 5 bases matching. The CDR3 has the sequence CASSLWAEGTGELFF. In nucleotide form, the sequence is TGTGCCAGCAGTTTATGGGCTGAGGGAACCGGGGAGCTGTTTTTT.